The entry that follows covers one T cell receptor beta chain sequence. It has no known antigen specificity. Nothing much larger sits one base from this clone, and base qualities are not available. These data are taken from a study of blood T cell repertoires in COVID-19 (TCRdb year 2020). Concerning the study at large: Samples covering the acute and convalescent phases of COVID-19 were provided by collaborators in the United States, Italy and Spain. Samples came from the ongoing ImmuneRACE study (first 160 participants) plus 1,254 subjects from 6 global collaborators. A freely available public database, intended as a resource for researchers studying the immune response to SARS-CoV-2, is where the repertoires were released. A de-identified subject ID, COVID-19 status, age in years and sex were almost always included in the sample metadata. Subjects who had been exposed to COVID-19, were actively infected with it, or had recovered from it provided the deeply sampled blood TCRbeta repertoires that made up the dataset. Where available, HLA class I and class II types were taken from metadata supplied by the sample provider and were not determined by assay-based typing. The material from the prospective study consisted of cDNA or gDNA derived from T cells, B-cell-depleted T cells, or PBMCs. Results and caveats for the whole study, not just this receptor: How much clinical and demographic metadata was included differed by source and by participant, and the metadata was provided uncurated.

In the prospective study, participants were about 18 to 95 years old, resided in about two dozen geographic areas of the United States, and were enrolled through a virtual design. In the prospective study, participants were assigned to cohorts based on the clinical history participants reported in a screening survey and a study questionnaire. A participant counted as exposed if, within 2 weeks of entering the study, that participant had been in contact with someone who had a PCR-confirmed or clinician-diagnosed COVID-19 case. In the prospective study, whole blood, serum and a nasopharyngeal or oropharyngeal swab were collected from each participant by mobile phlebotomists. Over an approximately 2-month period, participants in the prospective study had the option of providing additional blood draws and questionnaires. Blood samples from the prospective study were shipped frozen or at room temperature prior to DNA extraction.

CDR3 length: 16 amino acids, cysteine to phenylalanine. The DNA shown is the 48-base CDR3, in frame from base 1. Per the germline V gene (reference sequence), LNHDA is the CDR1 and SQIVND is the CDR2. V is pared back by 0 bases and J by 1 base, with 10 bases lying between the germline termini. TCRbeta CDR3 regions were amplified from genomic DNA by means of the immunoSEQ Assay, a bias-controlled multiplex PCR. In the paper's pipeline: Within the assay, amplification of reference gene primers was used to estimate how many nucleated cells each sample contained. To quantify the absolute abundance of each unique TCRbeta CDR3 rearrangement, sequence reads were collapsed and filtered. For each sample, productive Simpson clonality was calculated as the square root of Simpson's diversity index across productive rearrangements. TCRdb mirrors the immuneACCESS table, restricted to in-frame sequences. Some clones are absent from its copies; in checked studies, under half trace to an unresolved V gene, and the reason for the others is unknown. That table is the source of V, J and clone size, and D and trimming were worked out from the DNA. Present in this sample are about 260,000 clones, 91% of which were seen just once. The ten largest clones add up to roughly 2.9% of the sample.

The source material was PBMCs or T cells enriched from blood (not recorded which). The V and J segments used are TRBV19 and TRBJ1-5; a weak D assignment points to TRBD1 (6 bases agree). This TCR was recovered from a man aged 35 to 55 who had been exposed to COVID-19. The nucleotide sequence reads TGTGCCAGTAGTATAGACAGGGGAATGAGCAATCAGCCCCAGCATTTT. Its protein is CASSIDRGMSNQPQHF.